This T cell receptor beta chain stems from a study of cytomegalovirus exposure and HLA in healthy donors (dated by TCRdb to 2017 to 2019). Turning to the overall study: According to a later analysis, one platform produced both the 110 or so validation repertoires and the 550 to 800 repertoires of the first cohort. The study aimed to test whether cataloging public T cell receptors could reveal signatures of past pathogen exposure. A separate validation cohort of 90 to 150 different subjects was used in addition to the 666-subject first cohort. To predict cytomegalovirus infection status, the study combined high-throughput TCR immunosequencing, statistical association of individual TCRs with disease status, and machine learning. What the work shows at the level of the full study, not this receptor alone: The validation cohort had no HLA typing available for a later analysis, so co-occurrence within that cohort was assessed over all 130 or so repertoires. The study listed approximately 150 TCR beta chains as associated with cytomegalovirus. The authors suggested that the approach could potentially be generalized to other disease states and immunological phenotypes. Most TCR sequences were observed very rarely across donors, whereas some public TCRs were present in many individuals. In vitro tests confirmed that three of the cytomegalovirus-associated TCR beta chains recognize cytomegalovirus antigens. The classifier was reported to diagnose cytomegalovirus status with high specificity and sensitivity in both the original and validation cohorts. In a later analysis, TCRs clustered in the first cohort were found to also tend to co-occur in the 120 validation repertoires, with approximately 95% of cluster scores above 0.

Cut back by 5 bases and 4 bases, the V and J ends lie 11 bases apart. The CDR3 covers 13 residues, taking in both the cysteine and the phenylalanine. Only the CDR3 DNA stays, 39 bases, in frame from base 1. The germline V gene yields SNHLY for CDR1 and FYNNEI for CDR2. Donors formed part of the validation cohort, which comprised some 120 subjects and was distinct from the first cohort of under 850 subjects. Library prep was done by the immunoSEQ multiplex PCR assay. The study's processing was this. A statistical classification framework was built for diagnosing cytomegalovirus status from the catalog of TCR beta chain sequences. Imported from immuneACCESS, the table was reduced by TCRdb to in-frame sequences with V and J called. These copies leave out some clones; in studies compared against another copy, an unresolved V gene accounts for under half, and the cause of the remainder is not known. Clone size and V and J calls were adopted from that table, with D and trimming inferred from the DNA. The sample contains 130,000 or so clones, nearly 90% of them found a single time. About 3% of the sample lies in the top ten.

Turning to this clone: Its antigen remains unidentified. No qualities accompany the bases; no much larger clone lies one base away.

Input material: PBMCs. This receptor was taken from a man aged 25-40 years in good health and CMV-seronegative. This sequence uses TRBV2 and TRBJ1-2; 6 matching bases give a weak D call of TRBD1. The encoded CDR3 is CASSSGTLYGYTF. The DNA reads TGTGCCAGCAGTTCCGGGACACTCTATGGCTACACCTTC.